The clone carrying this T cell receptor (beta chain) has just a few counts. RNA transcripts served as the template for amplifying TCR beta CDR3 regions. First-round RT-PCR targeting the TCR CDR3 was performed with the HTBI primer set. TCRdb redid the calling of the multiplex PCR reads with MiXCR, one entry per CDR3 protein. In the table there are 490,000 or so distinct CDR3 sequences, approximately 22% of which are singletons. The source of the sample is a study of T cells in Graves' hyperthyroidism and ophthalmopathy. V lost 5 bases and J lost 3, with 14 bases in between. Germline V CDR1 and CDR2: MNHNS, SASEGT. The CDR3 runs to 14 residues.

The material sequenced was blood. The sequence derives from a woman in her 70s with Graves' ophthalmopathy. V and J are TRBV6-1 and TRBJ2-7, with D maybe TRBD2 (6 bases). The CDR3 is CASSPYRELYEQYF. The CDR3 coding sequence is TGTGCCAGCAGTCCCTACCGGGAGCTCTACGAGCAGTACTTC.